The 8 T cell receptor beta chains in this list originate from one sample, sequenced in a study of control samples from healthy donors and cancer patients. TCRdb's table, derived via immunoSEQ multiplex PCR, lists solely in-frame clones and lacks some. The sample carries under 200,000 clones, more than 85% recorded once. What was sequenced was blood. The origin of the receptors is a young woman in good health.

The gene calls are TRBV24-1 and TRBJ2-7, with no clear D. The CDR3 runs 13 residues. The V end lost 7 bases, the J end lost 2 bases, and 11 bases lay between the germline ends. The V gene's germline CDR1 is KGHDR and CDR2 SFDVKD. CDR3 residues: CATSQDGPYEQYF. The CDR3 DNA is TGTGCCACCAGCCAGGACGGTCCCTACGAGCAGTACTTC.

J is TRBJ2-5 and V is TRBV21-1; TRBD2 was called by the table and not checked on the DNA. TRBV21-1 is assigned pseudogene status. The CDR3 contains 14 residues. The CDR3 loop is CASSKAVSQETQYF. The CDR3 nucleotides are TGTGCCAGCAGCAAAGCTGTATCTCAAGAGACCCAGTACTTC.

The chain uses TRBV9 and TRBJ1-6; D might be TRBD1 (6 bases). Germline CDR1 and CDR2: SGDLS and YYNGEE. The V end was cut by 4 bases, the J end by 8 bases, with 13 bases between. This CDR3 is built from 14 residues. CDR3 region: CASSTTGTDSPLHF. CDR3 bases: TGTGCCAGCAGCACAACAGGGACCGATTCACCCCTCCACTTT.

The chain joins TRBV30 to TRBJ1-1; maybe TRBD1 (5 bases). V gave up 0 bases and J gave up 0 bases, with 5 bases separating them. Germline CDR1 GTSNPN, CDR2 SVGIG (reference sequence). The CDR3 runs 13 residues. CDR3 in amino acids: CAWSVQVNTEAFF. CDR3 bases: TGTGCCTGGAGTGTACAGGTGAACACTGAAGCTTTCTTT. Drawing the rest from reference TRBV30 and TRBJ1-1, the complete variable domain is SQTIHQWPATLVQPVGSPLSLECTVEGTSNPNLYWYRQAAGRGLQLLFYSVGIGQISSEVPQNLSASRPQDRQFILSSKKLLLSDSGFYLCAWSVQVNTEAFFGQGTRLTVV.

The J gene is TRBJ2-2, the V gene TRBV6-2 or TRBV6-3, with 7 bases matching TRBD2. The CDR3 covers 15 residues. CDR1 is MNHEY and CDR2 is SVGEGT in the germline V gene. V trimming: 3 bases; J trimming: 6 bases; junction bases outside the gene matches: 7. The CDR3 DNA reads TGTGCCAGCAGTTATGCGGGAGAGGGGCCCGGGGAGCTGTTTTTT. Its protein is CASSYAGEGPGELFF.

This clone has only one observation. The chain combines TRBV5-1 with TRBJ1-1; 7 bases fit TRBD1. Germline CDR1 reads SGHRS; CDR2 reads YFSETQ. The CDR3 runs 14 residues. After removal of 4 bases from V and 6 bases from J, the junction contained 9 bases not matched to a gene. The CDR3 sequence is CASSLGQSRAEAFF. In nucleotides, the CDR3 is TGCGCCAGCAGCCTGGGACAGTCGAGAGCTGAAGCTTTCTTT.

The genes are TRBV6-2 or TRBV6-3 and TRBJ2-1, with 9 bases matching TRBD2. The ends lost 6 bases at V and 9 bases at J; junction bases unmatched: 18. Germline lookup yields CDR1 MNHEY and CDR2 SVGEGT. This CDR3 has 17 amino acids. CDR3 residues: CASSPLGAGGPRGEQFF. DNA for the CDR3: TGTGCCAGCAGCCCTCTAGGGGCGGGAGGGCCAAGGGGTGAGCAGTTCTTC.

The chain recombines TRBV24-1 with TRBJ1-1, with 7 bases aligning to TRBD1. The CDR3 length is 18 residues. The V segment lost 1 base and the J segment 8 bases; nucleotides outside the gene matches: 18. In germline, CDR1 is KGHDR, CDR2 SFDVKD. Here the CDR3 reads CATSDFGWPGRQGVEAFF. The CDR3 nucleotides read TGTGCCACCAGTGATTTCGGGTGGCCGGGCCGTCAGGGGGTAGAAGCTTTCTTT.